Listed below are T cell receptor beta chains from one sample, sequenced in a study of neoadjuvant anti-PD-1 for oral cavity cancer. Repertoires were generated with immunoSEQ multiplex PCR, while TCRdb's copy carries only in-frame clones and drops some. This table holds more than 50,000 clones, 79% found once. Sequencing used PBMCs, obtained before nivolumab (anti-PD-1) treatment. These receptors came from a person aged 40 to 85 with oral cavity squamous cell carcinoma. Both conserved end residues are part of each CDR3. Fields, in order: CDR3 DNA, CDR3 protein, J gene, D gene, V gene, clone size. The D gene is left open where the match is weak. Rows give clone size only sometimes, using once, few, many, or a class for an expanded clone.

CDR3 DNA: TGTGCCAGCAACCCATCGGCACTCGCCTACGAGCAGTACTTC
CDR3 protein: CASNPSALAYEQYF
J gene: TRBJ2-7
D gene: -
V gene: TRBV28
clone size: -

CDR3 DNA: TGTGCCAGTAGTACCGACAGCCGTCAGCCCCAGCATTTT
CDR3 protein: CASSTDSRQPQHF
J gene: TRBJ1-5
D gene: -
V gene: TRBV19
clone size: -

CDR3 DNA: TGTGCCAGTAGTACGACACCGACCACTGAAGCTTTCTTT
CDR3 protein: CASSTTPTTEAFF
J gene: TRBJ1-1
D gene: -
V gene: TRBV19
clone size: once

CDR3 DNA: TGTGCCAGCAGCCAAAGGACTAGCGAGGAGGCTGAGACCCAGTACTTC
CDR3 protein: CASSQRTSEEAETQYF
J gene: TRBJ2-5
D gene: TRBD2
V gene: TRBV4-2
clone size: -

CDR3 DNA: TGCGCCAGCAGCCAAGCAAGCAGCCCGCCTATGTTGAACACTGAAGCTTTCTTT
CDR3 protein: CASSQASSPPMLNTEAFF
J gene: TRBJ1-1
D gene: -
V gene: TRBV4-1
clone size: -

CDR3 DNA: TGTGCCAGCACCCTCCGGGGTGGCAATCAGCCCCAGCATTTT
CDR3 protein: CASTLRGGNQPQHF
J gene: TRBJ1-5
D gene: -
V gene: TRBV6-6
clone size: -

CDR3 DNA: TGTGCCAGCAACTTGAATGAAAAACTGTTTTTT
CDR3 protein: CASNLNEKLFF
J gene: TRBJ1-4
D gene: -
V gene: TRBV6-1
clone size: -

CDR3 DNA: TGTGCCAGCAGCTTAATAGGGGTTAGCGGGGGGACAAACATTCAGTACTTC
CDR3 protein: CASSLIGVSGGTNIQYF
J gene: TRBJ2-4
D gene: TRBD2
V gene: TRBV7-9
clone size: -

CDR3 DNA: TGTGCCAGCAGCGGAACTAGCGGGGGGACCCAAGAGACCCAGTACTTC
CDR3 protein: CASSGTSGGTQETQYF
J gene: TRBJ2-5
D gene: TRBD2
V gene: TRBV9
clone size: once

CDR3 DNA: TGTGCCAGCAGCTTAGGCGGTGGTAGTTCCTACGAGCAGTACTTC
CDR3 protein: CASSLGGGSSYEQYF
J gene: TRBJ2-7
D gene: -
V gene: TRBV11-2
clone size: many

CDR3 DNA: TGTGCCAGCGTCGGGAGGGTCAGCGTAGAGACCCAGTACTTC
CDR3 protein: CASVGRVSVETQYF
J gene: TRBJ2-5
D gene: TRBD2
V gene: TRBV2
clone size: -

CDR3 DNA: TGTGCCAGCAGTTACGCCACAGGGCAAGGCTATGGCTACACCTTC
CDR3 protein: CASSYATGQGYGYTF
J gene: TRBJ1-2
D gene: -
V gene: TRBV6-5
clone size: -

CDR3 DNA: TGTGCCAGCAGCACCGGAATCCGAGGTCCTAACAGCTCCTACGAGCAGTACTTC
CDR3 protein: CASSTGIRGPNSSYEQYF
J gene: TRBJ2-7
D gene: -
V gene: TRBV21-1
clone size: few

CDR3 DNA: TGTGCCAGCAGTAGGGTCCTCTCTGGGGCCAACGTCCTGACTTTC
CDR3 protein: CASSRVLSGANVLTF
J gene: TRBJ2-6
D gene: -
V gene: TRBV6-1
clone size: -

CDR3 DNA: TGTGCCAGCAGGGTGCGCGGTGCACCCAACACTGAAGCTTTCTTT
CDR3 protein: CASRVRGAPNTEAFF
J gene: TRBJ1-1
D gene: -
V gene: TRBV27
clone size: -

CDR3 DNA: TGTGCCAGCAGTTTATACCATAATTCACCCCTCCACTTT
CDR3 protein: CASSLYHNSPLHF
J gene: TRBJ1-6
D gene: -
V gene: TRBV27
clone size: -

CDR3 DNA: TGTGCCAGCAGCTTAAGGACAACAACCGGGGAGCTGTTTTTT
CDR3 protein: CASSLRTTTGELFF
J gene: TRBJ2-2
D gene: -
V gene: TRBV11-3
clone size: -

CDR3 DNA: TGCGCCAGCAGCGCTACGAAGACAGGTAGCACAGATACGCAGTATTTT
CDR3 protein: CASSATKTGSTDTQYF
J gene: TRBJ2-3
D gene: -
V gene: TRBV5-1
clone size: -

CDR3 DNA: TGTGCCAGCAGCTTAGCCCCGGGGACGGGCAATCAGCCCCAGCATTTT
CDR3 protein: CASSLAPGTGNQPQHF
J gene: TRBJ1-5
D gene: -
V gene: TRBV7-2
clone size: -

CDR3 DNA: TGTGCCAGCAGCTTCTCCCGGACCACGAACACCGGGGAGCTGTTTTTT
CDR3 protein: CASSFSRTTNTGELFF
J gene: TRBJ2-2
D gene: -
V gene: TRBV11-2
clone size: -

CDR3 DNA: TGTGCCAGTAGTGACCCCTCCGGGAATTCGGATCAGCCCCAGCATTTT
CDR3 protein: CASSDPSGNSDQPQHF
J gene: TRBJ1-5
D gene: -
V gene: TRBV19
clone size: -

CDR3 DNA: TGTGCCAGCAGTTCGACAGGGGATGGGAAACTGTTTTTT
CDR3 protein: CASSSTGDGKLFF
J gene: TRBJ1-4
D gene: TRBD1
V gene: TRBV27
clone size: -

CDR3 DNA: TGCGCCAGCAGCCGCCATAACAGCGGGACCGCCTCCTACAATGAGCAGTTCTTC
CDR3 protein: CASSRHNSGTASYNEQFF
J gene: TRBJ2-1
D gene: TRBD2
V gene: TRBV4-1
clone size: -

CDR3 DNA: TGCGCCAGCAGCTACGGGGAGGGGAGGGGAGACACTGAAGCTTTCTTT
CDR3 protein: CASSYGEGRGDTEAFF
J gene: TRBJ1-1
D gene: -
V gene: TRBV5-1
clone size: few

CDR3 DNA: TGCGCCAGCAGCTTGGTAACCGGGAGCAATCAGCCCCAGCATTTT
CDR3 protein: CASSLVTGSNQPQHF
J gene: TRBJ1-5
D gene: -
V gene: TRBV5-1
clone size: -

CDR3 DNA: TGTGCCAGTAGAAATGACGGCCAAGAGACCCAGTACTTC
CDR3 protein: CASRNDGQETQYF
J gene: TRBJ2-5
D gene: -
V gene: TRBV19
clone size: few

CDR3 DNA: TGTGCCAGCAGCTTGAACATAGGACAGCTCGCCTACGAGCAGTACTTC
CDR3 protein: CASSLNIGQLAYEQYF
J gene: TRBJ2-7
D gene: -
V gene: TRBV5-6
clone size: -

CDR3 DNA: TGTGCCAGTACTGGGGGCCCTCGCTTTAACTATGGCTACACCTTC
CDR3 protein: CASTGGPRFNYGYTF
J gene: TRBJ1-2
D gene: -
V gene: TRBV19
clone size: -

CDR3 DNA: TGTGCCAGCAGCTTGGGGGCAGGGAACGAGCAGTACTTC
CDR3 protein: CASSLGAGNEQYF
J gene: TRBJ2-7
D gene: -
V gene: TRBV5-4
clone size: -

CDR3 DNA: TGTGCCAGCAGTGTCGCGACCCCAAGGACTAATGAAAAACTGTTTTTT
CDR3 protein: CASSVATPRTNEKLFF
J gene: TRBJ1-4
D gene: -
V gene: TRBV25-1
clone size: -

CDR3 DNA: TGTGCCAGCAGCCCTGGGACAGGGGTGAGAGAGACCCAGTACTTC
CDR3 protein: CASSPGTGVRETQYF
J gene: TRBJ2-5
D gene: TRBD1
V gene: TRBV13
clone size: few

CDR3 DNA: TGTGCCAGTACGGGGCAAGATGGGTACAATGAGCAGTTCTTC
CDR3 protein: CASTGQDGYNEQFF
J gene: TRBJ2-1
D gene: -
V gene: TRBV19
clone size: -

CDR3 DNA: TGCGCCAGCAGCCAAGAGACTAGCGGTTCCTACTACGAGCAGTACTTC
CDR3 protein: CASSQETSGSYYEQYF
J gene: TRBJ2-7
D gene: TRBD2
V gene: TRBV4-1
clone size: -

CDR3 DNA: TGTGCCAGCAGTGAAAAGGCCCGCTATGGCTACACCTTC
CDR3 protein: CASSEKARYGYTF
J gene: TRBJ1-2
D gene: -
V gene: TRBV2
clone size: -

CDR3 DNA: TGCGCCAGCAGCTTACAGGGCTCTAATGAAAAACTGTTTTTT
CDR3 protein: CASSLQGSNEKLFF
J gene: TRBJ1-4
D gene: -
V gene: TRBV5-1
clone size: -

CDR3 DNA: TGTGCCAGTAGTAACAGCGAGGGGTCTCCCACCGGGGAGCTGTTTTTT
CDR3 protein: CASSNSEGSPTGELFF
J gene: TRBJ2-2
D gene: -
V gene: TRBV19
clone size: -

CDR3 DNA: TGCGCCAGCAGTGACGGCAGGCTCCATCAGCCCCAGCATTTT
CDR3 protein: CASSDGRLHQPQHF
J gene: TRBJ1-5
D gene: -
V gene: TRBV10-2
clone size: once

CDR3 DNA: TGTGCCAGCAGGGGACAGGGGATCTCGAACACTGAAGCTTTCTTT
CDR3 protein: CASRGQGISNTEAFF
J gene: TRBJ1-1
D gene: TRBD1
V gene: TRBV2
clone size: -

CDR3 DNA: TGTGCCAGCAGCTTACGGGGAGGCGGGGACAATGAGCAGTTCTTC
CDR3 protein: CASSLRGGGDNEQFF
J gene: TRBJ2-1
D gene: -
V gene: TRBV7-9
clone size: -

CDR3 DNA: TGTGCCAGCAGTTTAAATGGGCTCGCGAACACCGGGGAGCTGTTTTTT
CDR3 protein: CASSLNGLANTGELFF
J gene: TRBJ2-2
D gene: -
V gene: TRBV27
clone size: -

CDR3 DNA: TGTGCCAGCAGCCAAGATACGGGACAGGGGGCTGATAGCACAGATACGCAGTATTTT
CDR3 protein: CASSQDTGQGADSTDTQYF
J gene: TRBJ2-3
D gene: TRBD1
V gene: TRBV4-2
clone size: -

CDR3 DNA: TGTGCCACCAGCAGAGTAAACCGGCCAACCGGATCCTACAATGAGCAGTTCTTC
CDR3 protein: CATSRVNRPTGSYNEQFF
J gene: TRBJ2-1
D gene: -
V gene: TRBV15
clone size: -

CDR3 DNA: TGTGCCAGCAGTGTACGGGGCACTATTGGAGAAAAACTGTTTTTT
CDR3 protein: CASSVRGTIGEKLFF
J gene: TRBJ1-4
D gene: -
V gene: TRBV2
clone size: -